The 2 T cell receptor beta chains given below trace back to one sample, sequenced in a study of T cells in Graves' hyperthyroidism and ophthalmopathy. RNA transcripts were the template for amplifying TCR beta CDR3 regions. The primer set for the first-round RT-PCR of the TCR CDR3 was HTBI. TCRdb re-analysed the multiplex PCR reads in MiXCR, keeping a single row per CDR3 protein. There are 200,000 to 250,000 distinct CDR3 sequences in the sample; more than 15% occur only once, and under 65% lies in the top ten. The sample comprised blood. The receptors derive from a man between 50 and 59 years old with Graves' hyperthyroidism.

This clonotype was counted at least ten times. J is TRBJ2-5 and V is TRBV18; the match to TRBD1 covers 7 bases. J was trimmed by 4 bases and V by 3 bases; bases with no gene match: 8. The germline CDR1 and CDR2 sequences are KGHSH and LQKENI. The CDR3 consists of 15 residues. Here the CDR3 reads CASSPASQGRETQYF. In DNA, the CDR3 is TGTGCCAGCTCACCCGCTTCACAGGGGCGAGAGACCCAGTACTTC.

This sequence joins TRBV5-1 and TRBJ2-1, with TRBD2 matching 14 bases. The CDR3 extends over 17 amino acids. CDR1 SGHRS and CDR2 YFSETQ come from the germline V gene. Losses at the gene ends were 4 bases for V and 4 bases for J; bases not matched to a gene: 7. CDR3 region: CASSPGLAGGVYNEQFF. In DNA form, the CDR3 reads TGCGCCAGCAGCCCCGGACTAGCGGGAGGTGTATACAATGAGCAGTTCTTC. Supplemented by reference TRBV5-1 and TRBJ2-1, the full variable domain reads KAGVTQTPRYLIKTRGQQVTLSCSPISGHRSVSWYQQTPGQGLQFLFEYFSETQRNKGNFPGRFSGRQFSNSRSEMNVSTLELGDSALYLCASSPGLAGGVYNEQFFGPGTRLTVL.